This T cell receptor beta chain was found in a study of cytomegalovirus exposure and HLA in healthy donors. Trimming shortened V by 4 bases and J by 4 bases, and 22 bases separated the two germline ends. This CDR3 has 18 amino acids. Germline-derived CDR1 and CDR2 are SGHDN and FVKESK. With 60 Vbeta and 13 Jbeta primers, the PCR was carried out. The table came from immunoSEQ multiplex PCR; TCRdb's copy has only in-frame clones and leaves some out. This table has more than 90,000 clones, approximately 69% appearing once. This clone came up a few times. The rearrangement links TRBV14 to TRBJ2-2, with D possibly matching TRBD2 (6 bases). Sequencing input: PBMCs. The clonotype originates from a woman between 45 and 65 years old in good health and CMV-seropositive. This CDR3 is CASSPWAGLFGGTGELFF. CDR3 coding DNA: TGTGCCAGCAGCCCCTGGGCGGGATTGTTCGGGGGCACCGGGGAGCTGTTTTTT.